This TCR beta chain was sequenced in a study of tumor-infiltrating lymphocytes in primary liver carcinoma. Turning to the study itself: The yield of productive TCRbeta reads per sample was roughly 3.65 to 7.5 million and was similar across tissue types.

Co-extraction of RNA and DNA was performed on about 18-30 mg of unsorted bulk tissue. By surgical resection, the patients were treated for their primary liver carcinoma. Total RNA (approximately 0.5 ug) served as template for TCR beta cDNA synthesis primed by a constant-region primer. Generation of the TCR beta libraries relied on three nested multiplex PCR rounds using slightly modified ARM-PCR. In the first two PCR rounds, TRBV1-TRBV30 forward primers were paired with a C-beta reverse primer, and each round lasted roughly 10 cycles. TCRdb used MiXCR to reprocess the multiplex PCR reads, holding one entry per CDR3 protein. Among over 100,000 distinct CDR3 sequences, about two thirds were seen once, and the ten largest hold over 6.5%. This CDR3 is built from 15 residues. Germline V lookup: CDR1 SGHAT, CDR2 FQNNGV.

This receptor was obtained from a woman in her fifties or sixties with primary liver carcinoma and hepatitis B virus infection. The material sequenced was tumor-adjacent normal liver tissue. The rearrangement uses TRBV11-2 and TRBJ2-3, with 7 bases matching TRBD2. CDR3: CVNDFGLGRTDTQYF. In DNA, the CDR3 is TGTGTCAACGACTTCGGACTAGGACGCACAGATACGCAGTATTTT. The full variable domain, with the rest looked up from reference TRBV11-2 and TRBJ2-3, is EAGVAQSPRYKIIEKRQSVAFWCNPISGHATLYWYQQILGQGPKLLIQFQNNGVVDDSQLPKDRFSAERLKGVDSTLKIQPAKLEDSAVYLCVNDFGLGRTDTQYFGPGTRLTVL.